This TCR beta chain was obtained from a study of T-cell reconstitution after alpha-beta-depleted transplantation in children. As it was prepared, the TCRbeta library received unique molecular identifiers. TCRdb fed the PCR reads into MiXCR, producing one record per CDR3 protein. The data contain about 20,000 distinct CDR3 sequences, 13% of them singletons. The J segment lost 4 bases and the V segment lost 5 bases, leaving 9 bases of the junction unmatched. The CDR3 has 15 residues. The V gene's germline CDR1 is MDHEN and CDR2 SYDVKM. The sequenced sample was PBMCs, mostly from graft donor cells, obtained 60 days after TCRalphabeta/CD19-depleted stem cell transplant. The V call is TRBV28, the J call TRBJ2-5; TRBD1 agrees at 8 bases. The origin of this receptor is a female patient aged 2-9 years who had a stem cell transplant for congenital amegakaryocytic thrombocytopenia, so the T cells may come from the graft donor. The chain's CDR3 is CASSLRTGRRETQYF. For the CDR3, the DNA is TGTGCCAGCAGTCTCCGGACAGGGCGGCGAGAGACCCAGTACTTC.